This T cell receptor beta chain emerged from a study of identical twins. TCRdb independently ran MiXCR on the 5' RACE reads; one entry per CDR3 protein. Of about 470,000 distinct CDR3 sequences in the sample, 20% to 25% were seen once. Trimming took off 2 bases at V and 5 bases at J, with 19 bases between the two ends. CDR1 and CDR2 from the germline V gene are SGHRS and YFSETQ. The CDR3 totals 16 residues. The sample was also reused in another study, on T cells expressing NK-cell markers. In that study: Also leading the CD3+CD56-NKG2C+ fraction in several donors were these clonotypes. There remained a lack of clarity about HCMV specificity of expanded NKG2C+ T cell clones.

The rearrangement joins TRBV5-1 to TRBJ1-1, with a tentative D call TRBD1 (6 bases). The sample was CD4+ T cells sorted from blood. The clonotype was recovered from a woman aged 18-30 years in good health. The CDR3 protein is CASSFGPGESGTEAFF. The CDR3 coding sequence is TGCGCCAGCAGCTTTGGGCCAGGGGAATCGGGGACTGAAGCTTTCTTT. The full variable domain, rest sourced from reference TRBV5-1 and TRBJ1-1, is KAGVTQTPRYLIKTRGQQVTLSCSPISGHRSVSWYQQTPGQGLQFLFEYFSETQRNKGNFPGRFSGRQFSNSRSEMNVSTLELGDSALYLCASSFGPGESGTEAFFGQGTRLTVV.